Listed below are T cell receptor beta chains from one sample, sequenced in a study of T cells in Graves' hyperthyroidism and ophthalmopathy. TCRdb called the multiplex PCR reads again in MiXCR, with one record for every CDR3 protein. The table has 250,000 to 300,000 distinct CDR3 sequences, about 18% seen once. Sequencing was done on a sample of blood. The receptors come from a woman in her fifties or sixties with Graves' ophthalmopathy. Both conserved end residues are part of each CDR3. The D gene is left open where the match is weak. The size of a clone is reported for some rows only, either as once, few or many, or as a class for expanded clones.

few,TRBJ2-6,TRBV2,.,CASSEGVLYSSGANVLTF,TGTGCCAGCAGTGAAGGGGTGCTTTACTCCTCTGGGGCCAACGTCCTGACTTTC
.,TRBJ1-3,TRBV4-3,.,CASSQEFTVSSGNTIYF,TGCGCCAGCAGCCAAGAATTCACAGTGAGCTCTGGAAACACCATATATTTT
few,TRBJ2-7,TRBV5-8,TRBD1,CASSRTGSSYEQYF,TGTGCCAGCAGCCGGACAGGGTCCTCCTACGAGCAGTACTTC
many,TRBJ1-2,TRBV7-2,.,CASSTAAGADSYTF,TGTGCCAGCAGCACGGCGGCGGGGGCAGACAGCTACACCTTC
.,TRBJ2-7,TRBV4-1,.,CASSQGTGGNSYEQYF,TGCGCCAGCAGCCAAGGCACCGGCGGGAACTCCTACGAGCAGTACTTC
many,TRBJ1-1,TRBV30,TRBD1,CAWSGGTGNTEAFF,TGTGCCTGGAGTGGCGGGACAGGGAACACTGAAGCTTTCTTT
.,TRBJ2-3,TRBV27,.,CASSFLQGNADTQYF,TGTGCCAGCAGTTTTCTCCAGGGCAACGCAGATACGCAGTATTTT
many,TRBJ2-1,TRBV5-1,.,CASSYGQGSYNEQFF,TGCGCCAGCAGCTACGGGCAGGGATCCTACAATGAGCAGTTCTTC
many,TRBJ2-7,TRBV27,.,CASSLHGGSGYYEQYF,TGTGCCAGCAGTCTACACGGGGGTAGCGGTTACTACGAGCAGTACTTC
many,TRBJ1-5,TRBV28,.,CASSFTAVATQPQHF,TGTGCCAGCAGTTTTACAGCGGTCGCCACCCAGCCCCAGCATTTT
.,TRBJ2-7,TRBV19,TRBD2,CASTRTSGSYFEQYF,TGTGCCAGCACACGGACTAGCGGGAGTTATTTCGAGCAGTACTTC
many,TRBJ1-5,TRBV12-3/TRBV12-4,TRBD1,CASRGQPNQPQHF,TGTGCCAGCAGGGGACAGCCTAATCAGCCCCAGCATTTT
many,TRBJ2-7,TRBV20-1,.,CSARDHPDREQYF,TGCAGTGCTAGAGATCACCCGGACCGCGAGCAGTACTTC
.,TRBJ2-2,TRBV20-1,TRBD2,CSARDTLARGDTGELFF,TGCAGTGCTAGAGATACACTAGCGAGGGGAGACACCGGGGAGCTGTTTTTT
many,TRBJ1-1,TRBV6-1,.,CASSEDITEAFF,TGTGCCAGCAGTGAAGATATTACTGAAGCTTTCTTT
many,TRBJ2-6,TRBV20-1,.,CSAPHSGANVLTF,TGCAGTGCCCCCCATTCTGGGGCCAACGTCCTGACTTTC
.,TRBJ2-3,TRBV4-3,TRBD2,CASSQDYTSGRSDTQYF,TGCGCCAGCAGCCAAGATTACACTAGCGGTCGTTCAGATACGCAGTATTTT
few,TRBJ2-7,TRBV19,TRBD2,CASSTGLAGEFSYEQYF,TGTGCCAGTAGTACGGGACTAGCGGGAGAATTCTCCTACGAGCAGTACTTC
many,TRBJ2-7,TRBV12-3/TRBV12-4,.,CASSFGTEHYEQYF,TGTGCCAGCAGTTTCGGTACCGAACACTACGAGCAGTACTTC
few,TRBJ1-5,TRBV15,TRBD1,CATSWGQGLNQPQHF,TGTGCCACCAGCTGGGGACAGGGCCTGAATCAGCCCCAGCATTTT
many,TRBJ1-1,TRBV18,.,CASSPSMDTEAFF,TGTGCCAGCTCACCATCCATGGACACTGAAGCTTTCTTT
many,TRBJ2-7,TRBV11-2,TRBD1,CASSLRGGQGVKQYF,TGTGCCAGCAGTCTTAGGGGAGGACAGGGGGTAAAGCAGTACTTC
many,TRBJ1-6,TRBV5-1,TRBD1,CASSLAGGDRSPLHF,TGCGCCAGCAGCTTGGCAGGGGGCGATCGTTCACCCCTCCACTTT
few,TRBJ1-4,TRBV11-2,.,CASSLDRLREEKLFF,TGTGCCAGCAGCTTAGATCGGCTTAGGGAGGAAAAACTGTTTTTT
many,TRBJ1-1,TRBV12-3/TRBV12-4,.,CASTPDSWNTEAFF,TGTGCCAGCACCCCGGACAGCTGGAACACTGAAGCTTTCTTT
few,TRBJ1-2,TRBV29-1,.,CSDTGFYDYTF,TGCAGCGATACCGGTTTTTATGACTACACCTTC
.,TRBJ1-2,TRBV12-3/TRBV12-4,TRBD1,CASSFGTGYYGYTF,TGTGCCAGCAGTTTCGGGACAGGGTACTATGGCTACACCTTC
many,TRBJ2-3,TRBV7-2,.,CASRVPSTDTQYF,TGTGCCAGCAGAGTGCCTAGCACAGATACGCAGTATTTT
few,TRBJ1-2,TRBV7-9,.,CASSAPDPPYGYTF,TGTGCCAGCAGCGCCCCGGATCCGCCCTATGGCTACACCTTC
many,TRBJ1-1,TRBV6-1,.,CASMYRISSAFF,TGTGCCAGCATGTACAGGATCTCTTCAGCTTTCTTT
many,TRBJ2-7,TRBV7-8,TRBD2,CASSLALGREQYF,TGTGCCAGCAGCTTAGCGCTCGGGAGGGAGCAGTACTTC